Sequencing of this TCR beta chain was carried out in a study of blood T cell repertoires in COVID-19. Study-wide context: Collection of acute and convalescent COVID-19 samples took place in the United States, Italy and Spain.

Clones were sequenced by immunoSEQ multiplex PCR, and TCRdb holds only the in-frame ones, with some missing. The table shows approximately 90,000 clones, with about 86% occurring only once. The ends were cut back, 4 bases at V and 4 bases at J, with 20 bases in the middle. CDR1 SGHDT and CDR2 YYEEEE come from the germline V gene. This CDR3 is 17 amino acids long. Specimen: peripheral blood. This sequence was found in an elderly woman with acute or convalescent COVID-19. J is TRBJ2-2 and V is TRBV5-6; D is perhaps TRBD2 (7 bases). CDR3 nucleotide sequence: TGTGCCAGCAGCCACGTCGCGGGGGCTCGGGGCACCGGGGAGCTGTTTTTT. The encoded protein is CASSHVAGARGTGELFF.